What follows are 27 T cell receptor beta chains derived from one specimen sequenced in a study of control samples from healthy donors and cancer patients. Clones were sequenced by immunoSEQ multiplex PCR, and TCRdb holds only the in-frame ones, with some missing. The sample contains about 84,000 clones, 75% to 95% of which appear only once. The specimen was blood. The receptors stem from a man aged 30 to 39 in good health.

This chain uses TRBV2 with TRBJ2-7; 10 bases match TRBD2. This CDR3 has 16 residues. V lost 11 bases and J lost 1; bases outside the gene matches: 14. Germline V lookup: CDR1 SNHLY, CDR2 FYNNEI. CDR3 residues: CASRLKPGLASYEQYF. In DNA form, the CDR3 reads TGTGCCTCCCGACTTAAACCGGGACTAGCGTCCTACGAGCAGTACTTC. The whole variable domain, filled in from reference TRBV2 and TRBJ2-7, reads EPEVTQTPSHQVTQMGQEVILRCVPISNHLYFYWYRQILGQKVEFLVSFYNNEISEKSEIFDDQFSVERPDGSNFTLKIRSTKLEDSAMYFCASRLKPGLASYEQYFGPGTRLTVT.

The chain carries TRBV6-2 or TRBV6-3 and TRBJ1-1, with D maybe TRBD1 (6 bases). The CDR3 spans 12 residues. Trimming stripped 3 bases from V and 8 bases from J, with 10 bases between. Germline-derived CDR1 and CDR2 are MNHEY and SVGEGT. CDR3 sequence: CASSYGGLEAFF. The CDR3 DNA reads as TGTGCCAGCAGTTATGGGGGGCTGGAAGCTTTCTTT.

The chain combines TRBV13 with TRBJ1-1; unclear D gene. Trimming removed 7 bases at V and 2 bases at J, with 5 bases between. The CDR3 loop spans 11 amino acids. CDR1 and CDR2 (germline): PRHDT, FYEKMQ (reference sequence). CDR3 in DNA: TGTGCCAGCATGCGTAACACTGAAGCTTTCTTT. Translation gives CASMRNTEAFF.

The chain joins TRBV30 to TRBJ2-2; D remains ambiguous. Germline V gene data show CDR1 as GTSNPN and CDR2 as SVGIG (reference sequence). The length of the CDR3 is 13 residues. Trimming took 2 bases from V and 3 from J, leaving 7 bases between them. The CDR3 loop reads CAWSFWDTGELFF. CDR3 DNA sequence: TGTGCCTGGAGTTTTTGGGACACCGGGGAGCTGTTTTTT.

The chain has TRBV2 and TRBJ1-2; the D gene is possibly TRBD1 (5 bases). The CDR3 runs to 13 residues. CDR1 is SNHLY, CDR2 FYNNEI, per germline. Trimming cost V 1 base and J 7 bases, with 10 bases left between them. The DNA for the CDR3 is TGTGCCAGCAGTGAAGGGGGCTTGGGTGGCTACACCTTC. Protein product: CASSEGGLGGYTF.

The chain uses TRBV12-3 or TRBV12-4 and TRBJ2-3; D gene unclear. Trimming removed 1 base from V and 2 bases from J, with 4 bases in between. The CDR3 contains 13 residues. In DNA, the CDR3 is TGTGCCAGCAGTTTAGGACCCACAGATACGCAGTATTTT. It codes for CASSLGPTDTQYF.

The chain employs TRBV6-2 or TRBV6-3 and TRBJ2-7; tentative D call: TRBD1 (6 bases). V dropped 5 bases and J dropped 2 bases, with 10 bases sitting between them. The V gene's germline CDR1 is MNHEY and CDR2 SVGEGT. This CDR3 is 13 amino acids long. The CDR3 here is CASSQQGAYEQYF. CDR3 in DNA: TGTGCCAGCAGTCAACAGGGAGCCTACGAGCAGTACTTC.

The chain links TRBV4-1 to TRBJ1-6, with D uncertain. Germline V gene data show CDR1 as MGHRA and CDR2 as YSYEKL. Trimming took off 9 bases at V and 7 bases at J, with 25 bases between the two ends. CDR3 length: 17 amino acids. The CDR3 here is CASHNEPMGIGNSPLHF. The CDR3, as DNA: TGCGCCAGTCACAACGAGCCTATGGGAATCGGGAATTCACCCCTCCACTTT.

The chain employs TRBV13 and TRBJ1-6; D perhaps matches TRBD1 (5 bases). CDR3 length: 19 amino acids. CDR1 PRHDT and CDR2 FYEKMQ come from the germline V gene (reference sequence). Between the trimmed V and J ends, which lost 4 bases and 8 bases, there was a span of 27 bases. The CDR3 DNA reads TGTGCCAGCAGCTCCAATCCCCACTCCGACTGGGGCAGGCATTCACCCCTCCACTTT. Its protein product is CASSSNPHSDWGRHSPLHF.

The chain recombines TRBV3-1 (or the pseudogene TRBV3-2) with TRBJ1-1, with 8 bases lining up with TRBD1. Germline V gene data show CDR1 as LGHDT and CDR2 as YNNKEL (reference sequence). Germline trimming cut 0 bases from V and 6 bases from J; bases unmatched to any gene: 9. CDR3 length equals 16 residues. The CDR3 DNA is TGTGCCAGCAGCCAAGATGGGGGCCAGGGGGCTTCTGAAGCTTTCTTT. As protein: CASSQDGGQGASEAFF.

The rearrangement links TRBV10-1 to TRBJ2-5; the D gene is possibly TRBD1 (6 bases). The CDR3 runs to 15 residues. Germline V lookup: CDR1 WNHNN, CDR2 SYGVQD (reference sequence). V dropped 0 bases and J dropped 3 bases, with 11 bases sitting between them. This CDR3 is CASSESQGRKETQYF. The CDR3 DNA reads TGCGCCAGCAGTGAGTCTCAGGGGCGCAAAGAGACCCAGTACTTC.

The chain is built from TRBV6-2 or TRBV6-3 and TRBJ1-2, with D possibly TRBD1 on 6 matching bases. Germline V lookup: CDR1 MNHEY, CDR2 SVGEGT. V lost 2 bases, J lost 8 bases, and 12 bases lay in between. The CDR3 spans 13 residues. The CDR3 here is CASSYPDRIGYTF. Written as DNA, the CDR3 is TGTGCCAGCAGTTACCCCGACAGGATAGGCTACACCTTC.

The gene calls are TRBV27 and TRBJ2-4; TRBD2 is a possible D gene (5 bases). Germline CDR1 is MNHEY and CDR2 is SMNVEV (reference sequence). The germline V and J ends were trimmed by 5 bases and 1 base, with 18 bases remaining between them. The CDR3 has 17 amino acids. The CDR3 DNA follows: TGTGCCAGCAGTCCTCGAGGCCGTGGAGGTGCCAAAAACATTCAGTACTTC. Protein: CASSPRGRGGAKNIQYF.

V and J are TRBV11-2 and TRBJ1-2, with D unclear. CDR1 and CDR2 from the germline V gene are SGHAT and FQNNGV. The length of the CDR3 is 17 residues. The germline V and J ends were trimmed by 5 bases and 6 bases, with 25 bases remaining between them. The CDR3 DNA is TGTGCCAGCAGCCCCCGTGCAACCGGGCAAGGTTCTCATGGCTACACCTTC. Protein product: CASSPRATGQGSHGYTF.

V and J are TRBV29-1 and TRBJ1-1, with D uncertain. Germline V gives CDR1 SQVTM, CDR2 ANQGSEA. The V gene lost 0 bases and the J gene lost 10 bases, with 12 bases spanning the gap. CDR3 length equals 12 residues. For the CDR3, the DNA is TGCAGCGTTGAAGATGCAGGCGTCGGAGCTTTCTTT. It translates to CSVEDAGVGAFF.

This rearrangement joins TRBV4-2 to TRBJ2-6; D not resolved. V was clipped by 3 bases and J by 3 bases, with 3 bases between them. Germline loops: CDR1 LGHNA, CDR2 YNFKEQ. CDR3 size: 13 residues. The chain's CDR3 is CASSHGGANVLTF. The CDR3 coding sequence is TGTGCCAGCAGCCACGGTGGGGCCAACGTCCTGACTTTC.

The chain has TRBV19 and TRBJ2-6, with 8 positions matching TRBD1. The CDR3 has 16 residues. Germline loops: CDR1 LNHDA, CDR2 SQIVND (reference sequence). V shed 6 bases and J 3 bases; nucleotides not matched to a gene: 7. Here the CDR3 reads CASSALDRGGANVLTF. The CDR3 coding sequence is TGTGCCAGTAGCGCCTTAGACAGGGGTGGGGCCAACGTCCTGACTTTC. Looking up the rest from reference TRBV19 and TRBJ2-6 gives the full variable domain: DGGITQSPKYLFRKEGQNVTLSCEQNLNHDAMYWYRQDPGQGLRLIYYSQIVNDFQKGDIAEGYSVSREKKESFPLTVTSAQKNPTAFYLCASSALDRGGANVLTFGAGSRLTVL.

The CDR3 here is CASSEPRRTGSNEAFF. CDR3 DNA: TGTGCCAGCAGTGAACCCCGCCGGACAGGATCCAATGAAGCTTTCTTT. This chain connects TRBV2 to TRBJ1-1; 7 bases fit TRBD1. Germline V gene sequence: CDR1 SNHLY, CDR2 FYNNEI. With V trimmed by 2 bases and J by 7 bases, 13 bases remained unmatched. This CDR3 is 16 amino acids long.

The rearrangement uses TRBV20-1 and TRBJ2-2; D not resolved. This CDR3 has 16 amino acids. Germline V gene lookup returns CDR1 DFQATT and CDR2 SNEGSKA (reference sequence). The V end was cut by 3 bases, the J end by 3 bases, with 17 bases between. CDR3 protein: CSASGDSYSYTGELFF. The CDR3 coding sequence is TGCAGTGCTAGTGGAGACTCCTATTCCTACACCGGGGAGCTGTTTTTT.

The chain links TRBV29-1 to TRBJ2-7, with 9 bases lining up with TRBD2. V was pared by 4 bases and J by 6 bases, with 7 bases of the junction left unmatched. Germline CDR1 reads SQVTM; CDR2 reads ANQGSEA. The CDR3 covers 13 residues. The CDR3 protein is CSVVLAGVGEQYF. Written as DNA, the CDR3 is TGCAGCGTTGTTTTAGCGGGAGTCGGCGAGCAGTACTTC.

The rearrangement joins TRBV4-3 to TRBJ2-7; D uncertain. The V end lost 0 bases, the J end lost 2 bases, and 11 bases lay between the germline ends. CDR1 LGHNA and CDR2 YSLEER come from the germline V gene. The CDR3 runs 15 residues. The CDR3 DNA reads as TGCGCCAGCAGCCAAGAGCCCCGGACCCCCTACGAGCAGTACTTC. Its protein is CASSQEPRTPYEQYF.

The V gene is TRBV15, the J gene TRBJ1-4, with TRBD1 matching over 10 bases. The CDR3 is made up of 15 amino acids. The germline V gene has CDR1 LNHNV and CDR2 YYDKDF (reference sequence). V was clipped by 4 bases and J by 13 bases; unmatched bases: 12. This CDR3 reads CATSTTGTGAKALFF. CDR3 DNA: TGTGCCACCAGCACAACCGGGACAGGGGCGAAGGCACTGTTTTTT. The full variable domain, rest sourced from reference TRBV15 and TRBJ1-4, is DAMVIQNPRYQVTQFGKPVTLSCSQTLNHNVMYWYQQKSSQAPKLLFHYYDKDFNNEADTPDNFQSRRPNTSFCFLDIRSPGLGDTAMYLCATSTTGTGAKALFFGSGTQLSVL.

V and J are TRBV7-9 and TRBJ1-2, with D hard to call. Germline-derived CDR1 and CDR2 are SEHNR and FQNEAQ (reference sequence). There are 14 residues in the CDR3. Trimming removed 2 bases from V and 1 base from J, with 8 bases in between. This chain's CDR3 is CASSLWFGNYGYTF. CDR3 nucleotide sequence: TGTGCCAGCAGCTTATGGTTTGGTAACTATGGCTACACCTTC.

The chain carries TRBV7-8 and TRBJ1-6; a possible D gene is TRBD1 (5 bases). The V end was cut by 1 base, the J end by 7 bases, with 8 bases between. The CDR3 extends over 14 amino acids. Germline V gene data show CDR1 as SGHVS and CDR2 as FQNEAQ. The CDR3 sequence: CASSLDGGNSPLHF. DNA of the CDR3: TGTGCCAGCAGCTTAGATGGGGGGAATTCACCCCTCCACTTT.

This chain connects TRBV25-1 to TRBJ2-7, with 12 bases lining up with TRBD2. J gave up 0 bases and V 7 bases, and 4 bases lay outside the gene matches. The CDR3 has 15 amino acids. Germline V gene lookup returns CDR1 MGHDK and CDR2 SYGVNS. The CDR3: CASNGLAGSSYEQYF. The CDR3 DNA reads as TGTGCCAGCAACGGACTAGCGGGAAGCTCCTACGAGCAGTACTTC.

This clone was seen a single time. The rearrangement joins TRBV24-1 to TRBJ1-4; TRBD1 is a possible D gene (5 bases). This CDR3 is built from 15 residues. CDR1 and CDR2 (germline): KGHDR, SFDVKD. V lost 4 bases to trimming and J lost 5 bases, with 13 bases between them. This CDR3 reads CATSDPDSYNEKLFF. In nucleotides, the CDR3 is TGTGCCACCAGTGACCCCGACAGCTACAATGAAAAACTGTTTTTT.

In DNA, the CDR3 is TGTGCCGCGGGTTCAACGGGACAGGGATCCGAGCAGTACTTC. Translated: CAAGSTGQGSEQYF. This chain connects TRBV6-5 to TRBJ2-7; 9 nucleotides agree with TRBD1. Trimming at V came to 11 bases and at J to 6 bases, leaving 14 bases not matched to a gene. This CDR3 contains 14 residues. Germline V CDR1 and CDR2: MNHEY, SVGAGI.